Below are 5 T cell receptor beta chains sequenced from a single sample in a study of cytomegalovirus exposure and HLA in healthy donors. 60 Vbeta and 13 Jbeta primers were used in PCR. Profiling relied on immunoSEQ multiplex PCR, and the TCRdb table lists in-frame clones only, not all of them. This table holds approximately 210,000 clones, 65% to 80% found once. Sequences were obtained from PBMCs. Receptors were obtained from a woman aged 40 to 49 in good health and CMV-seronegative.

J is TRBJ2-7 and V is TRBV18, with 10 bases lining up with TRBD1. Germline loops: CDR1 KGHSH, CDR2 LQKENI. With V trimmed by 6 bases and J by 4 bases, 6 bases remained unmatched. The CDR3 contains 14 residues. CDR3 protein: CASSPGQGRYEQYV. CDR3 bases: TGTGCCAGCTCCCCGGGACAGGGGCGATACGAGCAGTACGTC.

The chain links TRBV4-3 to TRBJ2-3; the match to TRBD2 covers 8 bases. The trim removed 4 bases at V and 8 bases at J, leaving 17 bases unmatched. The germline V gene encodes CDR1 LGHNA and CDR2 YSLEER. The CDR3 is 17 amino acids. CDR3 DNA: TGCGCCAGCAGCCGATATGTAGCGGGGCCTTATTCTGGTACGCAGTATTTT. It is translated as CASSRYVAGPYSGTQYF.

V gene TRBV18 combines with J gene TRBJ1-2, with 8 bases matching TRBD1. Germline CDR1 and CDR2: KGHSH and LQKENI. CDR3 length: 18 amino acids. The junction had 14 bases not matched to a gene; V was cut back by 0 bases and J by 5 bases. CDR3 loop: CASSPPNSPGTGSYGYTF. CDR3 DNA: TGTGCCAGCTCACCACCCAACTCTCCAGGGACAGGAAGTTATGGCTACACCTTC.

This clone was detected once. The CDR3 region has the DNA TGTGCCACCGGGGGGACTAGCTCCTATAGTTTATCCTACGAGCAGTACTTC. Protein sequence: CATGGTSSYSLSYEQYF. V gene TRBV10-3 combines with J gene TRBJ2-7, with TRBD2 matching 9 bases. V gave up 10 bases and J gave up 1 base; unmatched junction bases: 17. Germline-derived CDR1 and CDR2 are ENHRY and SYGVKD. This CDR3 contains 17 residues.

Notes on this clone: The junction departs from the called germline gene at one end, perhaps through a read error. The CDR3 region is CASSFLDRGKEAQYF. The DNA for the CDR3 is TGTGCCAGCAGCTTTTTGGACAGGGGGAAAGAGGCCCAGTACTTC. The chain carries TRBV11-3 and TRBJ2-5; TRBD1 matches at 10 bases. CDR3 length: 15 residues. Per germline, CDR1 SGHNT and CDR2 YENEEA.